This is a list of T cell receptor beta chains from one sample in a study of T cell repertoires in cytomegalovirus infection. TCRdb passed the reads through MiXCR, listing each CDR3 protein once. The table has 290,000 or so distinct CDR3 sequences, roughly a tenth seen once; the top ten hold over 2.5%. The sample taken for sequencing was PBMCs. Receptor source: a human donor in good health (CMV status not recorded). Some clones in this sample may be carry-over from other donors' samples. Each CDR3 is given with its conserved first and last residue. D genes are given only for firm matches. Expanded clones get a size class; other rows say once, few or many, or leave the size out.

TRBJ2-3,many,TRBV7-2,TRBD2,CASSATSGGRSTDTQYF,TGTGCCAGCAGCGCGACTAGCGGGGGCAGGAGCACAGATACGCAGTATTTT
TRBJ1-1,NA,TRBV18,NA,CASSPPMWTEAFF,TGTGCCAGCTCACCTCCGATGTGGACTGAAGCTTTCTTT
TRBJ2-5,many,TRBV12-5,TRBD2,CASANRGVAGETQYF,TGTGCTAGTGCCAACCGGGGGGTAGCGGGAGAGACCCAGTACTTC
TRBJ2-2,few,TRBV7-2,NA,CASSLAITTGELFF,TGTGCCAGCAGCTTAGCCATAACCACCGGGGAGCTGTTTTTT
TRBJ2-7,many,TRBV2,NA,CASSGMHEPGRKLYEQYF,TGTGCCAGCAGTGGTATGCACGAGCCGGGACGGAAACTCTACGAGCAGTACTTC
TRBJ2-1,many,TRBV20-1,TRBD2,CSARAGGSSYNEQFF,TGCAGTGCTAGAGCGGGGGGGAGCTCCTACAATGAGCAGTTCTTC
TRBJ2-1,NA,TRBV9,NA,CASSPFQDEQFF,TGTGCCAGCAGCCCCTTCCAGGATGAGCAGTTCTTC
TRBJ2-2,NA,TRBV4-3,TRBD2,CASSHLLAENTGELFF,TGCGCCAGCAGCCATCTACTAGCGGAGAACACCGGGGAGCTGTTTTTT
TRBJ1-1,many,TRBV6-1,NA,CASSHQGVNTEAFF,TGTGCCAGCAGTCATCAGGGCGTGAACACTGAAGCTTTCTTT
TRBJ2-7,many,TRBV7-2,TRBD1,CASSRTGEGTYEQYF,TGTGCCAGCAGTCGAACAGGGGAAGGGACCTACGAGCAGTACTTC
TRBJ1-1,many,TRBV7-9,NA,CASSPWGDNWNTEAFF,TGTGCCAGCAGCCCCTGGGGGGATAACTGGAACACTGAAGCTTTCTTT
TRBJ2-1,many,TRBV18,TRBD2,CASSPPGGNPHEQFF,TGTGCCAGCTCACCACCCGGGGGGAACCCCCATGAGCAGTTCTTC
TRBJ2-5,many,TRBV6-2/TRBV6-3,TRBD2,CASRPPGLAGGPWETQYF,TGTGCCAGCAGGCCGCCGGGACTAGCGGGGGGGCCTTGGGAGACCCAGTACTTC
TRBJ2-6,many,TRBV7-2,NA,CASSLEIFSGANVLTF,TGTGCCAGCAGCTTAGAAATTTTCTCTGGGGCCAACGTCCTGACTTTC
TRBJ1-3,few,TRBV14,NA,CASSLGELAIYF,TGTGCCAGCAGCCTAGGAGAACTCGCCATATATTTT
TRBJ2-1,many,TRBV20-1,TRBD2,CSAREAGVQREQFF,TGCAGTGCTAGAGAAGCGGGGGTACAACGAGAGCAGTTCTTC
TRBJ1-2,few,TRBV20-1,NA,CSARDEAGDGYTF,TGCAGTGCTAGAGATGAGGCAGGGGACGGCTACACCTTC
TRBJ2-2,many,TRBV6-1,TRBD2,CASRIFRHGGRLELFF,TGTGCCAGCAGAATTTTTCGACATGGCGGGAGGTTGGAGCTGTTTTTT
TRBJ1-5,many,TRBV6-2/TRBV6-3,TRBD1,CASSPDQGAPSNQPQHF,TGTGCCAGCAGCCCTGATCAGGGGGCGCCCAGCAATCAGCCCCAGCATTTT
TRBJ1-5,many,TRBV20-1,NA,CSAVRRARSNQPQHF,TGCAGTGCTGTGCGGAGGGCGCGGAGCAATCAGCCCCAGCATTTT
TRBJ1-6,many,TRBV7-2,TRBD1,CASSYQQGMAGSPLHF,TGTGCCAGCAGCTACCAACAGGGGATGGCGGGTTCACCCCTCCACTTT
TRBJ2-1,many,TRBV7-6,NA,CASSKPTEGNEQFF,TGTGCCAGCAGCAAACCGACAGAGGGTAATGAGCAGTTCTTC
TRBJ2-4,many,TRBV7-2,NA,CASSLVAGGVGNIQYF,TGTGCCAGCAGCTTAGTGGCAGGCGGCGTGGGAAACATTCAGTACTTC
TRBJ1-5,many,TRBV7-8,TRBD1,CASSPAVTGVVQPQHF,TGTGCCAGCAGCCCAGCGGTGACAGGGGTGGTTCAGCCCCAGCATTTT
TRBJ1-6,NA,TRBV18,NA,CASSPRRETAPLHF,TGTGCCAGCTCACCCAGGAGGGAGACGGCACCCCTCCACTTT
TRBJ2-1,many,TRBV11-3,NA,CASTTGPYNEQFF,TGTGCCAGCACCACGGGTCCCTACAATGAGCAGTTCTTC
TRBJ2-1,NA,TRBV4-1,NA,CASSVAFNEQFF,TGCGCCAGCAGCGTTGCGTTCAATGAGCAGTTCTTC
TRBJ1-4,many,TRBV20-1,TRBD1,CSAKDRVNEKLFF,TGCAGTGCAAAGGACAGGGTTAATGAAAAACTGTTTTTT
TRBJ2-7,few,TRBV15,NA,CATSRDTGYEQYF,TGTGCCACCAGCAGAGATACAGGGTACGAGCAGTACTTC
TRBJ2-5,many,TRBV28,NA,CASIPSRGRGETQYF,TGTGCCAGCATCCCCAGTCGGGGGCGCGGGGAGACCCAGTACTTC
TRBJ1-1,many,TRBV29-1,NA,CSVEVTEAFF,TGCAGCGTTGAAGTGACAGAAGCTTTCTTT
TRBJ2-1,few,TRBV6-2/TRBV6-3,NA,CASSYSARGDYNEQFF,TGTGCCAGCAGTTACTCGGCTCGCGGGGACTACAATGAGCAGTTCTTC
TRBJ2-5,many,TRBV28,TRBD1,CASGTGLETQYF,TGTGCCAGCGGGACAGGGCTAGAGACCCAGTACTTC
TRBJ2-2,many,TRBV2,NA,CASSQADSNTGELFF,TGTGCCAGCAGTCAGGCTGACTCGAACACCGGGGAGCTGTTTTTT
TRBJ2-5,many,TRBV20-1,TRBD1,CSASGQGQETQYF,TGCAGTGCCTCGGGACAGGGTCAAGAGACCCAGTACTTC
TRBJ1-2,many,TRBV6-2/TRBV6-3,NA,CASSLNEIYGYTF,TGTGCCAGCAGTCTGAACGAGATCTATGGCTACACCTTC
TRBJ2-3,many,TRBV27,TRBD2,CASSSPRTSGTDTQYF,TGTGCCAGCAGTTCTCCACGGACTAGCGGGACAGATACGCAGTATTTT
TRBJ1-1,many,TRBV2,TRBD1,CASRGDRGGTEAFF,TGTGCCAGCAGAGGGGACAGGGGAGGCACTGAAGCTTTCTTT
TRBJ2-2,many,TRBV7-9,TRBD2,CASSFDGLAGASGELFF,TGTGCCAGCAGCTTTGATGGACTAGCGGGGGCTTCCGGGGAGCTGTTTTTT
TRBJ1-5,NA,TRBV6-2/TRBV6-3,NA,CASSWYGVGQPQHF,TGTGCCAGCAGCTGGTATGGGGTCGGTCAGCCCCAGCATTTT
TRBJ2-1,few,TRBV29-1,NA,CTLEGEYNEQFF,TGCACCCTGGAAGGGGAATACAATGAGCAGTTCTTC
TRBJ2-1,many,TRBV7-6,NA,CASSLKTVNNEQFF,TGTGCCAGCAGCTTAAAGACAGTAAACAATGAGCAGTTCTTC